The clone carrying this T cell receptor (beta chain) was observed a handful of times. What it binds is unknown. This sample was included in a study of cytomegalovirus exposure and HLA in healthy donors. Regarding the study as a whole: Productive status was seen about 90% or about 30% of the time for most TCR beta V segments in an earlier analysis. Highest at DRB1 and lowest at HLA-C, TCR association rates differed among HLA loci in a later analysis.

Donors showed nominal health when sampled, although they likely had unrecorded immune exposures. V shed 5 bases, J shed 4 bases, and the junction held 7 bases outside the gene matches. Germline V gene lookup returns CDR1 SNHLY and CDR2 FYNNEI. This CDR3 comprises 14 residues. Vbeta (60) and Jbeta (13) primers were used in the PCR. The table came from immunoSEQ multiplex PCR; TCRdb's copy has only in-frame clones and leaves some out. The sample includes 100,000 or so clones, roughly 80% of them seen just once. The chain has TRBV2 and TRBJ1-2; 7 positions match TRBD1. The TCR sequence derives from a man under 40 in good health and CMV-seropositive. The sequenced sample consisted of PBMCs. The DNA of the CDR3 is TGTGCCAGCAGTCGGGACAGCATAATCTATGGCTACACCTTC. Translated, it gives CASSRDSIIYGYTF.